This is a list of T cell receptor beta chains from one sample in a study of T cell repertoires in cytomegalovirus infection. TCRdb reanalysed the reads using MiXCR and keeps one entry per CDR3 protein. The top ten hold roughly an eighth of the sample, which has about 450,000 distinct CDR3 sequences, approximately 32% seen once. The sequencing input was PBMCs. These receptors all stem from a human donor in good health (CMV status not recorded). Some clones in this sample may be carry-over from other donors' samples. Each CDR3 is given with its conserved first and last residue. The D gene is left open where the match is weak. The size entry is marked missing in some rows and otherwise reads once, few, many or a size class.

d_call | j_call | v_call | clone_size | cdr3_nt | cdr3_aa
TRBD1 | TRBJ1-2 | TRBV29-1 | few | TGCAGCGTGGGCACTACAGGGGAAGTAGGCTACACCTTC | CSVGTTGEVGYTF
NA | TRBJ2-1 | TRBV7-2 | NA | TGTGCCAGCAGTTCCTCGCTGGCGTGGGAGAGGTTCTTC | CASSSSLAWERFF
NA | TRBJ2-5 | TRBV7-3 | NA | TGTGCCAGCAGCCCCCGGGGTTCAGGGACCCAGTACTTC | CASSPRGSGTQYF
NA | TRBJ1-5 | TRBV7-2 | many | TGTGCCAGCAGCGTGGATAGGACGAGCAATCAGCCCCAGCATTTT | CASSVDRTSNQPQHF
TRBD2 | TRBJ2-1 | TRBV25-1 | few | TGTGCCAGCAGTGAATCTAGACTAGCGGGGATCCTCAATGAGCAGTTCTTC | CASSESRLAGILNEQFF
NA | TRBJ2-5 | TRBV11-2 | many | TGTGCCAGCAACGGGACGGCCCAAGAGACCCAGTACTTC | CASNGTAQETQYF
NA | TRBJ2-5 | TRBV7-6 | NA | TGTGCCAGCAGTTCCCCCCTGGGTCGAGAGACCCAGTACTTC | CASSSPLGRETQYF
NA | TRBJ2-7 | TRBV2 | NA | TGTGCCAGCAGTAAGGACAGTACCTACGAGCAGTACTTC | CASSKDSTYEQYF
TRBD2 | TRBJ2-3 | TRBV29-1 | few | TGCAGCGTCGGGGGGGGTACGCAGTATTTT | CSVGGGTQYF
TRBD2 | TRBJ2-7 | TRBV20-1 | few | TGCAGTGTAGGTAATAGCGGGGGGATCCACGAGCAGTACTTC | CSVGNSGGIHEQYF
NA | TRBJ1-1 | TRBV28 | NA | TGTGCCAGCAATTTGGCAGGGCAGGGAAGGACTGAAGCTTTCTTT | CASNLAGQGRTEAFF
TRBD2 | TRBJ2-5 | TRBV28 | NA | TGTGCCAGCAGTCCCTGGCAGCGGGGCCTCCAAGAGACCCAGTACTTC | CASSPWQRGLQETQYF
TRBD1 | TRBJ1-2 | TRBV6-4 | NA | TGTGCCAGCAGCTCATCGGCAGGGGGCTTTGGCTACACCTTC | CASSSSAGGFGYTF
NA | TRBJ2-2 | TRBV12-3/TRBV12-4 | NA | TGTGCCAGCAGTTTCGGGCCTCTAGAGTCCACCGGGGAGCTGTTTTTT | CASSFGPLESTGELFF
NA | TRBJ1-3 | TRBV11-2 | NA | TGTGCCAGCAGCCGAACCCTCCAGAACACCAGATATTTT | CASSRTLQNTRYF
NA | TRBJ2-1 | TRBV5-4 | NA | TGTGCCAGCAGCTTGAACGGATTCAGCTCCTACAATGAGCAGTTCTTC | CASSLNGFSSYNEQFF
NA | TRBJ1-1 | TRBV3-1 | NA | TGTGCCAGCAGCGTTTCGGGTGTCTCGGGAAACACTGAAGCTTTCTTT | CASSVSGVSGNTEAFF
NA | TRBJ2-5 | TRBV7-6 | many | TGTGCCAGCAGCTTAGCGAGGAGGGCCACTCAAGAGACCCAGTACTTC | CASSLARRATQETQYF
NA | TRBJ2-5 | TRBV29-1 | NA | TGCAGCGTTGTTGGGGGGTTCGGGCAAGAGACCCAGTACTTC | CSVVGGFGQETQYF
NA | TRBJ1-1 | TRBV18 | NA | TGTGCCAGCTCACCAACAAATCCAGGGTTAACTGAAGCTTTCTTT | CASSPTNPGLTEAFF
TRBD1 | TRBJ1-5 | TRBV15 | few | TGTGCCACCAGCAGAGATAAAGGGGGCAGCAATCAGCCCCAGCATTTT | CATSRDKGGSNQPQHF
NA | TRBJ2-7 | TRBV7-9 | NA | TGTGCCAGCACCTCTAGCTGGGGGACCCCCTACGAGCAGTACTTC | CASTSSWGTPYEQYF
NA | TRBJ2-2 | TRBV7-2 | NA | TGTGCCAGCAGCCCCCACGGATCCTTCGGGGAGCTGTTTTTT | CASSPHGSFGELFF
TRBD1 | TRBJ2-7 | TRBV7-2 | many | TGTGCCAGCAGCTTCCCCGACAGGGCCCGGGACGAGCAGTACTTC | CASSFPDRARDEQYF
TRBD2 | TRBJ2-3 | TRBV28 | NA | TGTGCCAGCAGTTTTAGCGGGGGGGCCACAGATACGCAGTATTTT | CASSFSGGATDTQYF
TRBD1 | TRBJ2-7 | TRBV7-2 | many | TGTGCCAGCAGCTTAGCGGGTACAGGGGGGAAGCAGTACTTC | CASSLAGTGGKQYF
NA | TRBJ2-7 | TRBV18 | NA | TGTGCCAGCTCACCTGGAAGGGACCAGGCCTACGAGCAGTACTTC | CASSPGRDQAYEQYF
TRBD1 | TRBJ1-6 | TRBV7-6 | many | TGTGCCAGCAGTAGAACAGGGGGCGACTCACCCCTCCACTTT | CASSRTGGDSPLHF
NA | TRBJ1-4 | TRBV7-8 | NA | TGTGCCAGCAGCTTAGCGCGAGGGTCGGGTAATGAAAAACTGTTTTTT | CASSLARGSGNEKLFF
NA | TRBJ2-2 | TRBV28 | many | TGTGCCAGCAGTTTATCGGTGGGCCAGGCCAACCTCGGGGAGCTGTTTTTT | CASSLSVGQANLGELFF
NA | TRBJ2-7 | TRBV7-6 | NA | TGTGCCAGCAGCAGGCGGGACGGCAACTACGAGCAGTACTTC | CASSRRDGNYEQYF
TRBD1 | TRBJ1-2 | TRBV20-1 | many | TGCAGTGCTAGAGATGGGGACAGATATGGCTACACCTTC | CSARDGDRYGYTF
TRBD2 | TRBJ2-5 | TRBV7-8 | NA | TGTGCCAGCAGCTCACCCCGGACTAGCGGACTTCATCAGACCCAGTACTTC | CASSSPRTSGLHQTQYF
TRBD2 | TRBJ2-7 | TRBV4-2 | once | TGTGCCAGCAGCCAAGGGACATGGGACTACGAGAAGTACTTC | CASSQGTWDYEKYF
NA | TRBJ1-5 | TRBV12-3/TRBV12-4 | many | TGTGCCAGCAGTTTAGGTTTGGGTTTCGATCAGCCCCAGCATTTT | CASSLGLGFDQPQHF
NA | TRBJ1-1 | TRBV7-6 | many | TGTGCCAGCCGGGGCGGAGCTAACACTGAAGCTTTCTTT | CASRGGANTEAFF
NA | TRBJ2-7 | TRBV3-1 | NA | TGTGCCAGCAGCCAAGATGCGGGGGCTTACTCCTACGAGCAGTACTTC | CASSQDAGAYSYEQYF
NA | TRBJ2-7 | TRBV28 | NA | TGTGCCAGCAGTCTCAGGGGAAAGCTAACCTACGAGCAGTACTTC | CASSLRGKLTYEQYF
TRBD2 | TRBJ2-2 | TRBV9 | NA | TGTGCCAGCAGCCCGTTGACCGGGACTAGCGGGGCGGCCACCGGGGAGCTGTTTTTT | CASSPLTGTSGAATGELFF
NA | TRBJ2-3 | TRBV12-3/TRBV12-4 | few | TGTGCCAGCAGTTTTTTGAACTTTCGAATTCTTAAAGATACGCAGTATTTT | CASSFLNFRILKDTQYF
TRBD1 | TRBJ1-2 | TRBV4-3 | once | TGCGCCAGCAGCCAGGGACAGGAGACTAACTATGGCTACACCTTC | CASSQGQETNYGYTF
NA | TRBJ2-5 | TRBV6-1 | many | TGTGCCAGCAGCGAATACCAAGAGACCCAGTACTTC | CASSEYQETQYF
NA | TRBJ1-5 | TRBV7-8 | many | TGTGCCAGCAGCTTAGCGAGTGGGAGGGAAGGCTATCAGCCCCAGCATTTT | CASSLASGREGYQPQHF
NA | TRBJ1-2 | TRBV5-4 | NA | TGTGCCAGCAGCCCGCCCCTCCCCGACAGGACGGGTAGCCATGGCTACACCTTC | CASSPPLPDRTGSHGYTF
NA | TRBJ1-5 | TRBV19 | few | TGTGCCAGTAGTATCTTGAAGGGCGTTTATAGCAATCAGCCCCAGCATTTT | CASSILKGVYSNQPQHF
TRBD1 | TRBJ2-2 | TRBV27 | NA | TGTGCCAGCAGTACCCGGGACAGGGCTAACGGGGAGCTGTTTTTT | CASSTRDRANGELFF
NA | TRBJ1-4 | TRBV7-2 | many | TGTGCCAGCAGTCGACAGCTTTTTAATGAAAAACTGTTTTTT | CASSRQLFNEKLFF
TRBD2 | TRBJ2-3 | TRBV12-3/TRBV12-4 | many | TGTGCCAGCAGTTTACCCGGGACTAGCGGGGGGGGTAGCACAGATACGCAGTATTTT | CASSLPGTSGGGSTDTQYF
NA | TRBJ2-3 | TRBV5-1 | few | TGCGCCAGCAGCTCGGACAGCAGGGCAGATACGCAGTATTTT | CASSSDSRADTQYF